This section outlines one T cell receptor (beta chain) sequence together with its context. Its antigen is unknown. TCRdb passed the RT-PCR reads through MiXCR, listing each CDR3 protein once. This table holds more than 250,000 distinct CDR3 sequences, 20% to 25% found once. The sample originates from a study of response to subunit inactivated influenza vaccine. Study-wide points: Authors proposed each seasonal influenza vaccination draws in few new T cells.

The ends were cut back, 5 bases at V and 2 bases at J, with 15 bases in the middle. Germline V gives CDR1 SGHTA, CDR2 FQGNSA. This CDR3 is 15 amino acids long. Material: PBMCs from blood, obtained 21 months after vaccination. This sequence was found in a man in his fifties or sixties who received an inactivated influenza vaccine. V is TRBV7-2 and J is TRBJ1-1; the D is unclear. The CDR3 is CASSPRLAGNTEAFF. CDR3 sequence (DNA): TGTGCCAGCAGCCCGAGACTGGCCGGAAACACTGAAGCTTTCTTT.